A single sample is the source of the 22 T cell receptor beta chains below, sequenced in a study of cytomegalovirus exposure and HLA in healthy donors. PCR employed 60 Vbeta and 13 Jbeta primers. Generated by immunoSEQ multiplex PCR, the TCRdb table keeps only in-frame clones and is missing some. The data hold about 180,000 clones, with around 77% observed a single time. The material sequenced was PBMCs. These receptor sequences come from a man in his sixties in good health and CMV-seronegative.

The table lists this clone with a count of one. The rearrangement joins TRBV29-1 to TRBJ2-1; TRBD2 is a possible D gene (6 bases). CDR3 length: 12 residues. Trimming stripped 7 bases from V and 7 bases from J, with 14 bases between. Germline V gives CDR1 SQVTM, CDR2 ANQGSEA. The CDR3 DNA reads TGCAGCGGTGGGCACGGAGGGAATGAGCAGTTCTTC. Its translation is CSGGHGGNEQFF.

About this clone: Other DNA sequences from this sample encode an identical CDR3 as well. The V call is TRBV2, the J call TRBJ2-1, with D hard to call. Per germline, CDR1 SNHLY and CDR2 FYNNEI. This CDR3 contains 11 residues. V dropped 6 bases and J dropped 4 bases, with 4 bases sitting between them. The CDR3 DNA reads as TGTGCCAGCAGCCTTTACAATGAGCAGTTCTTC. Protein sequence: CASSLYNEQFF.

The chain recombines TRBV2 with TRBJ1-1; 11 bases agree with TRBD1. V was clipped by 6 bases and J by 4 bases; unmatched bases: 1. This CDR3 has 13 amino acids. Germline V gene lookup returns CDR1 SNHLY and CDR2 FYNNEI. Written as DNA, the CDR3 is TGTGCCAGCAGGGACAGGGGGCGCACTGAAGCTTTCTTT. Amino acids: CASRDRGRTEAFF. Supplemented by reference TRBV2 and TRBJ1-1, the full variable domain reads EPEVTQTPSHQVTQMGQEVILRCVPISNHLYFYWYRQILGQKVEFLVSFYNNEISEKSEIFDDQFSVERPDGSNFTLKIRSTKLEDSAMYFCASRDRGRTEAFFGQGTRLTVV.

In DNA, the CDR3 is TGTGCCTGGAACGGGAGGGCCGCAGAGACCCAGTACTTC. Protein product: CAWNGRAAETQYF. The chain recombines TRBV30 with TRBJ2-5; 8 positions agree with TRBD2. The CDR3 sequence is 13 residues long. CDR1 and CDR2 (germline): GTSNPN, SVGIG (reference sequence). With V trimmed by 4 bases and J by 4 bases, 5 bases remained unmatched. Filled out from reference TRBV30 and TRBJ2-5, the complete variable domain reads SQTIHQWPATLVQPVGSPLSLECTVEGTSNPNLYWYRQAAGRGLQLLFYSVGIGQISSEVPQNLSASRPQDRQFILSSKKLLLSDSGFYLCAWNGRAAETQYFGPGTRLLVL.

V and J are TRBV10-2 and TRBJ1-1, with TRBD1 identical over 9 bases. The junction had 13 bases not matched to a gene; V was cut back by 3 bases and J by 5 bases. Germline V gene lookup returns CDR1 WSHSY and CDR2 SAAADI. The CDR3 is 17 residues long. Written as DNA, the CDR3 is TGCGCCAGCAGTGACACCGATCCACAGGGGGCGCTTACTGAAGCTTTCTTT. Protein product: CASSDTDPQGALTEAFF.

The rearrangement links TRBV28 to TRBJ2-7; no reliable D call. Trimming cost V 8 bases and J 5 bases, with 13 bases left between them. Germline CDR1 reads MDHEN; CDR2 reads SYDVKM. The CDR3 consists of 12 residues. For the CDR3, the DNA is TGTGCCAGCCGAACCTTAGTCCACGAGCAGTACTTC. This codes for CASRTLVHEQYF.

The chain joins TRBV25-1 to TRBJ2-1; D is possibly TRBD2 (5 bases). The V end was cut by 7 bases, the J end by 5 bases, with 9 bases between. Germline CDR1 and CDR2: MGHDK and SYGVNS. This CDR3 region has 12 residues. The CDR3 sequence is CASIGLDNEQFF. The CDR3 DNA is TGTGCCAGCATAGGACTCGACAATGAGCAGTTCTTC.

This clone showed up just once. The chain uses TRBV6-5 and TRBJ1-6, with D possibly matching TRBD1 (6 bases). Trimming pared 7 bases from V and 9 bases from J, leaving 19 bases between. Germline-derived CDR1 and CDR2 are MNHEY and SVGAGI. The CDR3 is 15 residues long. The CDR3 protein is CASTDRRLPLSPLHF. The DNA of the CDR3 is TGTGCCAGCACCGACAGGCGGCTGCCTCTTTCACCCCTCCACTTT.

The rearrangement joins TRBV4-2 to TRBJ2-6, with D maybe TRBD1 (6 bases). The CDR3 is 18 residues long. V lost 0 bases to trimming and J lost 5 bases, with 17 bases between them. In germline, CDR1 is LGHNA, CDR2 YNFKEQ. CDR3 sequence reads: CASSQEIISRGRANVLTF. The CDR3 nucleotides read TGTGCCAGCAGCCAAGAGATAATATCCAGGGGTCGGGCCAACGTCCTGACTTTC.

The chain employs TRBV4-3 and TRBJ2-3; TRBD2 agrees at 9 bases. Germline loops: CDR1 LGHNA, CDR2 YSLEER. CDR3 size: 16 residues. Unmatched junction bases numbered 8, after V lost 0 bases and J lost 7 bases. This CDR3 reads CASSQDGGTSRNTQYF. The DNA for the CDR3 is TGCGCCAGCAGCCAAGATGGGGGGACTAGCAGGAATACGCAGTATTTT.

CDR3 region: CASSLGSGNQPQHF. CDR3 coding DNA: TGCGCCAGCAGCTTGGGGTCAGGGAATCAGCCCCAGCATTTT. The J gene is TRBJ1-5, the V gene TRBV5-1; tentatively, D is TRBD1 (5 bases). CDR1 is SGHRS and CDR2 is YFSETQ in the germline V gene. V lost 0 bases, J lost 4 bases, and 8 bases lay in between. This CDR3 region has 14 residues. Together with reference TRBV5-1 and TRBJ1-5, the CDR3 gives the full variable domain: KAGVTQTPRYLIKTRGQQVTLSCSPISGHRSVSWYQQTPGQGLQFLFEYFSETQRNKGNFPGRFSGRQFSNSRSEMNVSTLELGDSALYLCASSLGSGNQPQHFGDGTRLSIL.

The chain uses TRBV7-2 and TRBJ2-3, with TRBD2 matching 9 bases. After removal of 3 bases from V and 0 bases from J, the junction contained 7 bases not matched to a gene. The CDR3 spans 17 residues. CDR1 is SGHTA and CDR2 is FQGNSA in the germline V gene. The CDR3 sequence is CASSFLAGLISTDTQYF. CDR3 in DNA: TGTGCCAGCAGCTTTCTAGCGGGACTGATCAGCACAGATACGCAGTATTTT. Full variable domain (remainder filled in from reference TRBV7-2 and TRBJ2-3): GAGVSQSPSNKVTEKGKDVELRCDPISGHTALYWYRQSLGQGLEFLIYFQGNSAPDKSGLPSDRFSAERTGGSVSTLTIQRTQQEDSAVYLCASSFLAGLISTDTQYFGPGTRLTVL.

CDR3: CASSTKQGASYEQYF. The CDR3 nucleotides are TGTGCCAGCAGTACCAAACAGGGGGCCTCCTACGAGCAGTACTTC. The rearrangement links TRBV6-5 to TRBJ2-7, with 9 bases aligning to TRBD1. The CDR3 contains 15 residues. The germline CDR1 and CDR2 sequences are MNHEY and SVGAGI. The V gene end was trimmed by 5 bases and the J gene end by 0 bases; junction bases not matched to a gene: 5.

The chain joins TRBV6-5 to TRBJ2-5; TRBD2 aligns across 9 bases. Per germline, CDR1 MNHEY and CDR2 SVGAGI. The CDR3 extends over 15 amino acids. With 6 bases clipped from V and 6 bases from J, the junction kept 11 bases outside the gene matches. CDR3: CASSQIGTSRKTQYF. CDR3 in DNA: TGTGCCAGCAGCCAAATCGGGACTAGCAGGAAGACCCAGTACTTC.

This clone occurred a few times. The CDR3, as DNA: TGTGCCAGCAGTTACTCGTACAGGGGGGTCGCAGATACGCAGTATTTT. It encodes CASSYSYRGVADTQYF. This chain joins TRBV6-5 and TRBJ2-3; 8 bases are shared with TRBD1. Germline values: CDR1 MNHEY, CDR2 SVGAGI. Trimming cost V 0 bases and J 4 bases; bases outside gene matches: 6. This CDR3 has 16 residues.

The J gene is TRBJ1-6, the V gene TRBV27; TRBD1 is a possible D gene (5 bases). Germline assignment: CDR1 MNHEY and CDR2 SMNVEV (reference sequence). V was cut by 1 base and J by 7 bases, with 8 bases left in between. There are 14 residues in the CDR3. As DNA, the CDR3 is TGTGCCAGCAGTTTATGGGGCCCCAATTCACCCCTCCACTTT. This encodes CASSLWGPNSPLHF.

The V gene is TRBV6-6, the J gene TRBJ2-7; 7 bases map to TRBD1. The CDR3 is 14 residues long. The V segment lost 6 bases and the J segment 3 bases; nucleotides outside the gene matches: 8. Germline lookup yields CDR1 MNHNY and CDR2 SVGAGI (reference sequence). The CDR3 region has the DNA TGTGCCAGCAGGAACGGACAGGCGGACTACGAGCAGTACTTC. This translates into CASRNGQADYEQYF.

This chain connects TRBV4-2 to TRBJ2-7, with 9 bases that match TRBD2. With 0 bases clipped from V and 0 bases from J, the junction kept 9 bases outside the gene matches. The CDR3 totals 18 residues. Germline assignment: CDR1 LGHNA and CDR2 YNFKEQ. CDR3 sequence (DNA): TGTGCCAGCAGCCAAGAGCCCCGACTAGCGGCAAACTCCTACGAGCAGTACTTC. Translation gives CASSQEPRLAANSYEQYF.

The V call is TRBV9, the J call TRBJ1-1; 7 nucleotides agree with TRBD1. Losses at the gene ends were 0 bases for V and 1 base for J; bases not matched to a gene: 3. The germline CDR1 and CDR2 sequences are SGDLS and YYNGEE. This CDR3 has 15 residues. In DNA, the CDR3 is TGTGCCAGCAGCGTAGAGGACAGGAGGAACACTGAAGCTTTCTTT. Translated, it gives CASSVEDRRNTEAFF.

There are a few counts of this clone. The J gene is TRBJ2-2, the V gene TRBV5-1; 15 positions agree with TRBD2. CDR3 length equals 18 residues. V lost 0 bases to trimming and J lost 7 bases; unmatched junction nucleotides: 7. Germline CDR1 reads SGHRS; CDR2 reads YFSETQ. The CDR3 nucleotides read TGCGCCAGCAGCTTGGTTACGGGACTAGCGGGAGGTTTCGGGGAGCTGTTTTTT. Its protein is CASSLVTGLAGGFGELFF. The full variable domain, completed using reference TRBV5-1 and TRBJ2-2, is KAGVTQTPRYLIKTRGQQVTLSCSPISGHRSVSWYQQTPGQGLQFLFEYFSETQRNKGNFPGRFSGRQFSNSRSEMNVSTLELGDSALYLCASSLVTGLAGGFGELFFGEGSRLTVL.

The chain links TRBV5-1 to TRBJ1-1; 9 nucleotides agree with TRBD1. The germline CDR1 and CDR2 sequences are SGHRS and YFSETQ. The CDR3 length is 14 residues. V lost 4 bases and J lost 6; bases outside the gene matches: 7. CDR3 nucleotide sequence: TGCGCCAGCAGCCCAGGACAGGGGTATCCTGAAGCTTTCTTT. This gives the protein CASSPGQGYPEAFF.

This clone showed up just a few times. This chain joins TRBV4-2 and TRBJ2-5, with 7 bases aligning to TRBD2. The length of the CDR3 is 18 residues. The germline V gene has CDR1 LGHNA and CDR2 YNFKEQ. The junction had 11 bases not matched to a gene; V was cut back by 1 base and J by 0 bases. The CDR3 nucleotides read TGTGCCAGCAGCCAAGTAGCTAGCGGCAACACGTACCAAGAGACCCAGTACTTC. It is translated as CASSQVASGNTYQETQYF.